This is a list of T cell receptor beta chains from one sample in a study of OX40 agonist ivuxolimab in advanced cancers. Produced via immunoSEQ multiplex PCR; TCRdb's table is partial and in-frame only. The sample records 60,000 to 95,000 clones, approximately 84% being singletons. The sequences come from CD4+ or CD8+ T cells sorted from blood, collected in a trial of the OX40 agonist ivuxolimab. Receptor source: an adult with an advanced solid tumor such as melanoma, head and neck, liver or kidney cancer. Both conserved end residues are part of each CDR3. Each record gives: V gene, J gene, D gene, clone size, CDR3 DNA, CDR3 protein. D genes are given only for firm matches. Clone size is not always given. Where it is, it says once, few, many or a class for expanded clones.

>TRBV4-2|TRBJ1-1|NA|NA
TGTGCCAGCAGCTTTGGAGGGGGACGGGGGACTGAAGCTTTCTTT
CASSFGGGRGTEAFF
>TRBV7-9|TRBJ2-3|NA|NA
TGTGCCAGCCTGGGAGTTTCTAGCACAGATACGCAGTATTTT
CASLGVSSTDTQYF
>TRBV6-5|TRBJ2-6|NA|NA
TGTGCCAGCAGTTACTCGGAAGTCTCTGGGGCCAACGTCCTGACTTTC
CASSYSEVSGANVLTF
>TRBV10-2|TRBJ1-5|NA|NA
TGCGCCAGCAGTGAACAGATCAATCAGCCCCAGCATTTT
CASSEQINQPQHF
>TRBV11-2|TRBJ2-5|TRBD1|NA
TGTGCCAGCAGCTTGGGGGACAGGGGTAGGGAGACCCAGTACTTC
CASSLGDRGRETQYF
>TRBV19|TRBJ1-2|TRBD1|NA
TGTGCCAGTAGTTCTACAGGGGCTAACTATGGCTACACCTTC
CASSSTGANYGYTF
>TRBV19|TRBJ2-2|NA|NA
TGTGCCAGTAGGCTTATAAACACCGGGGAGCTGTTTTTT
CASRLINTGELFF
>TRBV5-1|TRBJ2-5|TRBD2|NA
TGCGCCAGCAGCTTGGTACTAGCGGATCAAGAGACCCAGTACTTC
CASSLVLADQETQYF
>TRBV5-1|TRBJ1-6|NA|once
TGCGCCAGCAGCTTGGAGGGGGGACACCTCTCACCCCTCCACTTT
CASSLEGGHLSPLHF
>TRBV11-2|TRBJ2-5|NA|NA
TGTGCCAGCAGTTCCCTGGGGGGCCAAGAGACCCAGTACTTC
CASSSLGGQETQYF
>TRBV7-9|TRBJ2-1|TRBD2|NA
TGTGCCAGCAGCCCCCACCAGCGGGAGAACCCCTACAATGAGCAGTTCTTC
CASSPHQRENPYNEQFF
>TRBV11-3|TRBJ2-7|TRBD1|NA
TGTGCCAGCAGCTTAGCTGAGACAGGGGTCTCCTACGAGCAGTACTTC
CASSLAETGVSYEQYF
>TRBV27|TRBJ2-1|TRBD2|NA
TGTGCCAGCAGTTTTAGGAGGGGACTAGCGGGAGAAAATGAGCAGTTCTTC
CASSFRRGLAGENEQFF
>TRBV9|TRBJ2-7|TRBD1|NA
TGTGCCAGCAGCGCAGACAGGGGATTTATGGACGAGCAGTACTTC
CASSADRGFMDEQYF
>TRBV11-3|TRBJ2-3|NA|NA
TGTGCCAGCAGCAGTGGCACAGATACGCAGTATTTT
CASSSGTDTQYF
>TRBV14|TRBJ2-3|NA|once
TGTGCCAGCAGCAACCGAGGGGGTAGCACAGATACGCAGTATTTT
CASSNRGGSTDTQYF
>TRBV6-5|TRBJ2-5|NA|NA
TGTGCCAGCAACCGAGCTGGGGAGACCCAGTACTTC
CASNRAGETQYF
>TRBV6-5|TRBJ2-5|NA|NA
TGTGCCAGCAGTTACAGAAGGGGACCCCAAGAGACCCAGTACTTC
CASSYRRGPQETQYF
>TRBV18|TRBJ2-7|NA|NA
TGTGCCAGCGGGGAGCAGGCCTCGGGGAACGAGCAGTACTTC
CASGEQASGNEQYF
>TRBV28|TRBJ2-1|NA|NA
TGTGCCAGCAGTCCCGGCAGGGGAATACTGTTCTTC
CASSPGRGILFF
>TRBV5-5|TRBJ2-7|NA|once
TGTGCCAGCAGCTTTGGTGGGGGGGCGGCACTCGAGCAGTACTTC
CASSFGGGAALEQYF
>TRBV7-9|TRBJ1-3|NA|few
TGTGCCAGCAGCCCCCGGGGCCGCTACTCTGGAAACACCATATATTTT
CASSPRGRYSGNTIYF
>TRBV7-2|TRBJ1-1|NA|few
TGTGCCAGCAGCTTAGAAGGGGCAGGGAGGACTTTCTTT
CASSLEGAGRTFF
>TRBV4-2|TRBJ2-2|TRBD2|NA
TGTGCCAGCAGCTCGAAACTAGCGGGAGCCGGGGAGCTGTTTTTT
CASSSKLAGAGELFF
>TRBV10-3|TRBJ2-3|NA|NA
TGTGCCATCACCGAATCGGGGGCGGATACGCAGTATTTT
CAITESGADTQYF
>TRBV9|TRBJ2-1|NA|NA
TGTGCCAGCAGCGCCCCGCCTCCCCGAGGAGGGCAGTTCTTC
CASSAPPPRGGQFF
>TRBV28|TRBJ2-3|TRBD2|NA
TGTGCCAGCATGCTTCTAGCGGGATTTGCTAGCACAGATACGCAGTATTTT
CASMLLAGFASTDTQYF
>TRBV4-1|TRBJ2-5|TRBD2|once
TGCGCCAGCAGCCAAGAAGGGACTAGCGGGAGTGAGACCCAGTACTTC
CASSQEGTSGSETQYF
>TRBV27|TRBJ1-5|NA|NA
TGTGCCAGCAGTTTTGGTGGGAATAGCAATCAGCCCCAGCATTTT
CASSFGGNSNQPQHF
>TRBV5-1|TRBJ2-1|TRBD1|NA
TGCGCCAGCAGCTTGACCGGACAGGCGATGAGCTACAATGAGCAGTTCTTC
CASSLTGQAMSYNEQFF
>TRBV4-1|TRBJ2-7|TRBD1|NA
TGCGCCAGCAGCCAAGTAGGGACAGGGGGCCTGGGGCAGTACTTC
CASSQVGTGGLGQYF
>TRBV6-1|TRBJ1-5|NA|NA
TGTGCCAGCAGTGAAGGGGCCGGGACTTCTGTCAATCAGCCCCAGCATTTT
CASSEGAGTSVNQPQHF
>TRBV6-6|TRBJ1-1|NA|NA
TGTGCCAGCAGTTACTCGATTAGGGGAGCTTTCTTT
CASSYSIRGAFF
>TRBV7-6|TRBJ2-2|NA|once
TGTGCCAGCAGCTCCGACATCAACACCGGGGAGCTGTTTTTT
CASSSDINTGELFF
>TRBV11-3|TRBJ2-3|TRBD1|NA
TGTGCCAGCAGCCTTACGGGACAGGGAGCAGATACGCAGTATTTT
CASSLTGQGADTQYF
>TRBV18|TRBJ1-1|NA|NA
TGTGCCAGCTCACCCCGCCGAGCGGCGAACACTGAAGCTTTCTTT
CASSPRRAANTEAFF
>TRBV6-5|TRBJ1-4|NA|NA
TGTGCCACCCTTTTTAGCGAAAAACTGTTTTTT
CATLFSEKLFF
>TRBV18|TRBJ2-7|NA|NA
TGTGCCAGCTCACCCCGGGACGCCTACGAGCAGTACTTC
CASSPRDAYEQYF
>TRBV28|TRBJ2-2|TRBD1|NA
TGTGCCAGCAGTTCCACGAACCGACAGGGGAACACCGGGGAGCTGTTTTTT
CASSSTNRQGNTGELFF
>TRBV7-9|TRBJ2-7|NA|NA
TGTGCCAGCAGCTTCGGGGACGCGGCTTCCTACGAGCAGTACTTC
CASSFGDAASYEQYF
>TRBV9|TRBJ2-3|NA|NA
TGTGCCAGCAGCGTAGTGGATAGCGGTTTAGGGGATACGCAGTATTTT
CASSVVDSGLGDTQYF
>TRBV11-2|TRBJ2-5|TRBD2|few
TGTGCCAGCAGCTTAGATCGTCGGGAGGGCCGGGAGACCCAGTACTTC
CASSLDRREGRETQYF
>TRBV4-1|TRBJ2-7|NA|NA
TGCGCCAGCAGCCAGGTGGGTTTCTACGAGCAGTACTTC
CASSQVGFYEQYF